One and the same sample provided the 20 T cell receptor beta chains below, sequenced in a study of PD-1 blockade in classical Hodgkin lymphoma. The assay was immunoSEQ multiplex PCR, and TCRdb's table has in-frame clones only and misses some. This sample has some 3,800 clones, with more than 60% found just once. Time point defined: cycle 4 day 1 (C4D1), after 5 to 7 weeks of nivolumab. Autologous stem cell transplantation was followed by relapse in every patient, and brentuximab vedotin exposure varied. Magnetic negative selection of thawed PBMCs yielded the CD8+ T cells. This material consisted of CD8+ T cells from blood, taken before the fourth cycle of nivolumab. The receptors were sampled from a human donor with classical Hodgkin lymphoma.

The chain carries TRBV7-9 and TRBJ2-7; possibly TRBD2 for D (6 bases). The V gene's germline CDR1 is SEHNR and CDR2 FQNEAQ (reference sequence). The CDR3 runs 14 residues. The V and J ends lost 1 base and 3 bases respectively, with 10 bases between them. In DNA form, the CDR3 reads TGTGCCAGCAGCTTAGAGGGACTGTACTACGAGCAGTACTTC. It encodes CASSLEGLYYEQYF. Filled out from reference TRBV7-9 and TRBJ2-7, the complete variable domain reads DTGVSQNPRHKITKRGQNVTFRCDPISEHNRLYWYRQTLGQGPEFLTYFQNEAQLEKSRLLSDRFSAERPKGSFSTLEIQRTEQGDSAMYLCASSLEGLYYEQYFGPGTRLTVT.

The V gene is TRBV4-3, the J gene TRBJ1-5, with no clear D. Trimming pared 1 base from V and 7 bases from J, leaving 8 bases between. CDR3 length: 13 residues. The germline gives CDR1 LGHNA, CDR2 YSLEER. The CDR3 DNA follows: TGCGCCAGCAGCCAAGTGAGGGTCCAGCCCCAGCATTTT. The encoded protein is CASSQVRVQPQHF.

The chain joins TRBV12-2 to TRBJ1-5; TRBD1, as called in the table, went unchecked against the DNA. TRBV12-2 is marked as a pseudogene. The CDR3 is made up of 16 amino acids. CDR3 amino acids: CASRFDRDYSNQPQHF. The CDR3 DNA is TGTGCAAGTCGCTTCGACAGGGATTATAGCAATCAGCCCCAGCATTTT.

The gene calls are TRBV5-5 and TRBJ2-3, with 15 bases identical to TRBD2. Trimming at V came to 3 bases and at J to 4 bases, leaving 15 bases not matched to a gene. This CDR3 region has 20 residues. Germline loops: CDR1 SGHKS, CDR2 YYEKEE (reference sequence). CDR3 sequence: CASSSPGGLAGGIPPDTQYF. CDR3 DNA: TGTGCCAGCAGCTCGCCCGGGGGACTAGCGGGAGGTATCCCCCCAGATACGCAGTATTTT.

The CDR3 loop is CASSSDSGYLPNEQFF. In nucleotides, the CDR3 is TGCGCCAGCAGCTCAGATAGCGGCTATCTGCCCAATGAGCAGTTCTTC. The rearrangement links TRBV5-1 to TRBJ2-1; TRBD2 is a possible D gene (6 bases). The CDR3 consists of 16 residues. V dropped 3 bases and J dropped 6 bases, with 19 bases sitting between them. Germline values: CDR1 SGHRS, CDR2 YFSETQ.

This clone was recorded once. The chain carries TRBV27 and TRBJ2-7; TRBD2 matches at 14 bases. Unmatched junction bases numbered 12, after V lost 5 bases and J lost 9 bases. The CDR3 loop spans 16 amino acids. CDR1 and CDR2 from the germline V gene are MNHEY and SMNVEV (reference sequence). CDR3 amino acids: CASSPYAGTSGRWQYF. CDR3 in DNA: TGTGCCAGCAGTCCTTACGCGGGGACTAGCGGGAGATGGCAGTACTTC.

V gene TRBV19 combines with J gene TRBJ2-7, with D unresolved. The ends were cut back, 0 bases at V and 3 bases at J, with 9 bases in the middle. The CDR3 runs to 14 residues. Germline V gene sequence: CDR1 LNHDA, CDR2 SQIVND (reference sequence). Here the CDR3 DNA reads TGTGCCAGTAGTATAGATATCGCCTTCTACGAGCAGTACTTC. It codes for CASSIDIAFYEQYF.

The gene calls are TRBV6-5 and TRBJ1-2; TRBD1 agrees at 8 bases. The CDR3 length is 14 residues. Looked up from germline, CDR1 is MNHEY and CDR2 is SVGAGI. The V gene end was trimmed by 6 bases and the J gene end by 4 bases; junction bases not matched to a gene: 7. The CDR3 bases are TGTGCCAGCAGAAACAGGGGGTGGGTCTATGGCTACACCTTC. Protein sequence: CASRNRGWVYGYTF.

The CDR3 sequence is CASSQLDWGQGTYEQYF. The CDR3 region has the DNA TGTGCCAGCAGCCAATTAGATTGGGGACAGGGGACCTACGAGCAGTACTTC. This chain joins TRBV4-2 and TRBJ2-7; 10 nucleotides agree with TRBD1. The ends lost 2 bases at V and 2 bases at J; junction bases unmatched: 9. The germline CDR1 and CDR2 sequences are LGHNA and YNFKEQ. This CDR3 region has 17 residues.

This rearrangement joins TRBV4-1 to TRBJ1-3; D is undetermined. Deletions cut 0 bases from V and 2 bases from J, with 8 bases between. The CDR3 length is 15 residues. Germline V CDR1 and CDR2: MGHRA, YSYEKL. CDR3 sequence (DNA): TGCGCCAGCAGCCAAGATCCGGCAGCTGGAAACACCATATATTTT. Translating it yields CASSQDPAAGNTIYF.

Only a few counts were recorded for this clone. This CDR3 is CASSSPSGGSTDTQYF. CDR3 sequence (DNA): TGTGCCAGCAGCTCCCCCAGCGGGGGTAGCACAGATACGCAGTATTTT. The chain joins TRBV7-6 to TRBJ2-3; 8 bases fit TRBD2. CDR3 length equals 16 residues. Germline-derived CDR1 and CDR2 are SGHVS and FNYEAQ. V lost 4 bases to trimming and J lost 0 bases; unmatched junction nucleotides: 6. Supplemented by reference TRBV7-6 and TRBJ2-3, the full variable domain reads GAGVSQSPRYKVTKRGQDVALRCDPISGHVSLYWYRQALGQGPEFLTYFNYEAQQDKSGLPNDRFSAERPEGSISTLTIQRTEQRDSAMYRCASSSPSGGSTDTQYFGPGTRLTVL.

The chain combines TRBV11-2 with TRBJ2-2; 10 nucleotides align to TRBD2. The length of the CDR3 is 18 residues. The germline CDR1 and CDR2 sequences are SGHAT and FQNNGV. V was pared by 3 bases and J by 2 bases, with 9 bases of the junction left unmatched. The CDR3 here is CASSFPVAGGDNTGELFF. The CDR3 region has the DNA TGTGCCAGCAGCTTTCCTGTAGCGGGGGGCGACAACACCGGGGAGCTGTTTTTT.

There are a few counts of this clone. V gene TRBV7-9 combines with J gene TRBJ2-1, with D perhaps matching TRBD2 (5 bases). The length of the CDR3 is 16 residues. CDR1 is SEHNR and CDR2 is FQNEAQ in the germline V gene (reference sequence). Trimming left V 5 bases short and J 3 bases short, with 17 bases between. CDR3 nucleotides: TGTGCCAGCAGCCCAAGCTTCGGACTGAACTACAATGAGCAGTTCTTC. This sequence encodes CASSPSFGLNYNEQFF.

The gene calls are TRBV7-6 and TRBJ2-2, with D possibly being TRBD2 (7 bases). Germline loops: CDR1 SGHVS, CDR2 FNYEAQ. Trimming left V 7 bases short and J 7 bases short, with 19 bases between. The CDR3 is 15 residues long. For the CDR3, the DNA is TGTGCCAGCACTGATCGCGCGGGGGCGGGCGGGGAGCTGTTTTTT. It is translated as CASTDRAGAGGELFF.

V gene TRBV19 combines with J gene TRBJ1-5; D is possibly TRBD1 (6 bases). V was clipped by 11 bases and J by 0 bases, with 17 bases between them. The V gene's germline CDR1 is LNHDA and CDR2 SQIVND (reference sequence). There are 15 residues in the CDR3. The CDR3 bases are TGTGCCGGGGGACGGGCAGGGGATAGCAATCAGCCCCAGCATTTT. Its protein product is CAGGRAGDSNQPQHF. Looking up the rest from reference TRBV19 and TRBJ1-5 gives the full variable domain: DGGITQSPKYLFRKEGQNVTLSCEQNLNHDAMYWYRQDPGQGLRLIYYSQIVNDFQKGDIAEGYSVSREKKESFPLTVTSAQKNPTAFYLCAGGRAGDSNQPQHFGDGTRLSIL.

This clone occurred a few times. This rearrangement joins TRBV5-4 to TRBJ1-4, with no clear D. This CDR3 has 14 amino acids. The V end was cut by 2 bases, the J end by 7 bases, with 12 bases between. Germline V gives CDR1 SGHNT, CDR2 YYREEE (reference sequence). CDR3 nucleotide sequence: TGTGCCAGCAGCTTCGATTTGGGTAGTGAAAAACTGTTTTTT. This sequence encodes CASSFDLGSEKLFF.

About this clone: In the same sample, other DNA sequences code for this CDR3. The CDR3, as DNA: TGTGCCAGCAGTTTATTTCCTAGCGGGAGCTACGAGCAGTACTTC. Amino acids: CASSLFPSGSYEQYF. This chain uses TRBV27 with TRBJ2-7, with 10 positions matching TRBD2. Germline CDR1 and CDR2: MNHEY and SMNVEV (reference sequence). This CDR3 has 15 amino acids. V was clipped by 1 base and J by 3 bases; unmatched bases: 3.

The V and J genes are TRBV6-6 and TRBJ2-1; possibly TRBD2 for D (6 bases). The germline V gene has CDR1 MNHNY and CDR2 SVGAGI (reference sequence). Trimming took off 7 bases at V and 6 bases at J, with 10 bases between the two ends. The CDR3 extends over 12 amino acids. In DNA, the CDR3 is TGTGCCAGCATAACCGGGAGCAATGAGCAGTTCTTC. Its protein product is CASITGSNEQFF.

J is TRBJ1-1 and V is TRBV2; no definite D call. The germline gives CDR1 SNHLY, CDR2 FYNNEI. The V gene lost 6 bases and the J gene lost 5 bases, with 7 bases spanning the gap. The CDR3 extends over 11 amino acids. CDR3 sequence reads: CASRWVTEAFF. CDR3 nucleotides: TGTGCCAGCAGATGGGTGACTGAAGCTTTCTTT.

This chain uses TRBV6-5 with TRBJ2-1; D may correspond to TRBD1 or TRBD2 (6 bases each). Trimming stripped 2 bases from V and 2 bases from J, with 7 bases between. The CDR3 is 14 residues long. The V gene's germline CDR1 is MNHEY and CDR2 SVGAGI. CDR3 bases: TGTGCCAGCAGTTACGGGGGGCCCTACAATGAGCAGTTCTTC. Protein product: CASSYGGPYNEQFF.